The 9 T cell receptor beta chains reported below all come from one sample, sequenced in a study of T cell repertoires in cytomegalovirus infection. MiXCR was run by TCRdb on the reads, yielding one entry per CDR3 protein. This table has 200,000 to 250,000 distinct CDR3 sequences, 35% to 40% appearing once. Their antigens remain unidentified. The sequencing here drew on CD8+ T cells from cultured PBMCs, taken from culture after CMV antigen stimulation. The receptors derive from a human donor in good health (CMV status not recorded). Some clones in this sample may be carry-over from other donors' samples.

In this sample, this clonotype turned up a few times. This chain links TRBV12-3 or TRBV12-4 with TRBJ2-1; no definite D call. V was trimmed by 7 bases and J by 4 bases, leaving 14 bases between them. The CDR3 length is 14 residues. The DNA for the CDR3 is TGTGCCAGCACCTCGGACGCAAAATACAATGAGCAGTTCTTC. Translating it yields CASTSDAKYNEQFF.

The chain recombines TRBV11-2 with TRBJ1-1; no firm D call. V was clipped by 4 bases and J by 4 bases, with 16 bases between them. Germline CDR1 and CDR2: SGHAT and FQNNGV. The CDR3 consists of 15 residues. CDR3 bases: TGTGCCAGCAGCTCCCCTTTGGGTGGTGGCACTGAAGCTTTCTTT. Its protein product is CASSSPLGGGTEAFF.

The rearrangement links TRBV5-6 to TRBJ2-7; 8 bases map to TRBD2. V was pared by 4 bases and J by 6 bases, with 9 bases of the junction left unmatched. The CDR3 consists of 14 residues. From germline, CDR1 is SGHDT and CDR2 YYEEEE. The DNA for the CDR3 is TGTGCCAGCAGCACGGGACTAGGGAGTGCCGAGCAGTACTTC. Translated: CASSTGLGSAEQYF.

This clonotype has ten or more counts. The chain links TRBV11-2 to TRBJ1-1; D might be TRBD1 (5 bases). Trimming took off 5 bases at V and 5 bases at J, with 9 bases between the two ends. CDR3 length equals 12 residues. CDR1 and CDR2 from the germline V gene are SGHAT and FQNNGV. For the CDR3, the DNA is TGTGCCAGCAGCCCCGGGGGGACTGAAGCTTTCTTT. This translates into CASSPGGTEAFF.

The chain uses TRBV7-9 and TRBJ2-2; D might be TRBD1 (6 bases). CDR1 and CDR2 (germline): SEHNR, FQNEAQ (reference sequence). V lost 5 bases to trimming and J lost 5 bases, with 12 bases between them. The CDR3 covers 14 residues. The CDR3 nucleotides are TGTGCCAGCAGCCCCAGAGGGGGTACCGGGGAGCTGTTTTTT. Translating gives CASSPRGGTGELFF.

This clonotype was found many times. CDR3 DNA: TGTGCCAGCAGTGGACCACCCGGGGACATTCAAGCCTATGGCTACACCTTC. Protein: CASSGPPGDIQAYGYTF. The V gene is TRBV6-1, the J gene TRBJ1-2, with D maybe TRBD1 (6 bases). Germline CDR1 and CDR2: MNHNS and SASEGT. The V gene lost 4 bases and the J gene lost 4 bases, with 22 bases spanning the gap. The CDR3 is made up of 17 amino acids.

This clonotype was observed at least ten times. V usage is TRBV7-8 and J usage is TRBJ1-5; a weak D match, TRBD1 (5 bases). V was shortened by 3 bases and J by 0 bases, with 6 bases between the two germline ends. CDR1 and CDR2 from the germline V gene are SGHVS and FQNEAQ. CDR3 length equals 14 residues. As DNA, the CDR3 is TGTGCCAGCAGCTTTGGGGCTAGCAATCAGCCCCAGCATTTT. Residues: CASSFGASNQPQHF.

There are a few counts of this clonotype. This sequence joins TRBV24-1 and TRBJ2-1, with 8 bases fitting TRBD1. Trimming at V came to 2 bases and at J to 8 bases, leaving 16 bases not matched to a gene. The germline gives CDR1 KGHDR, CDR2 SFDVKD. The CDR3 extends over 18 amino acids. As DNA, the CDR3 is TGTGCCACCAGTGATTCGCGGACAGGGTTTGCTTCACGAGATGAGCAGTTCTTC. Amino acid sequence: CATSDSRTGFASRDEQFF.

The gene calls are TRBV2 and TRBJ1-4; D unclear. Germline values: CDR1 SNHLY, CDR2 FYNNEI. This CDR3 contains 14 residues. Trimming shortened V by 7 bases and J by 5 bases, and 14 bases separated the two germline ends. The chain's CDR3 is CASTPGWMNEKLFF. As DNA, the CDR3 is TGTGCCAGCACCCCGGGGTGGATGAATGAAAAACTGTTTTTT.